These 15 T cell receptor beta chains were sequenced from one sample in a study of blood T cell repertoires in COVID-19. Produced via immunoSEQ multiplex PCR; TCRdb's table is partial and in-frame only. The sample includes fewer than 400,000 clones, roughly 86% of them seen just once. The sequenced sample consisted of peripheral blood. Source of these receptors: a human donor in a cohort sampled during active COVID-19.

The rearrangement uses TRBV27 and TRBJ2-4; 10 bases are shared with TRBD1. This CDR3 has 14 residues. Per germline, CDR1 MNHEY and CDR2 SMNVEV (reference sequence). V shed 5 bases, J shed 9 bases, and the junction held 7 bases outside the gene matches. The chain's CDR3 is CASSPRDRGGIQYF. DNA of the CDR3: TGTGCCAGCAGTCCGCGGGACAGGGGCGGCATTCAGTACTTC.

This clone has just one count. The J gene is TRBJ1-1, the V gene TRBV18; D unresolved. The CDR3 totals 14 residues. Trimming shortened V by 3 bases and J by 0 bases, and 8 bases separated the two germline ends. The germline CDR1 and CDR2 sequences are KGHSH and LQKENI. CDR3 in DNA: TGTGCCAGCTCACCTCCCGACATGAACACTGAAGCTTTCTTT. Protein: CASSPPDMNTEAFF.

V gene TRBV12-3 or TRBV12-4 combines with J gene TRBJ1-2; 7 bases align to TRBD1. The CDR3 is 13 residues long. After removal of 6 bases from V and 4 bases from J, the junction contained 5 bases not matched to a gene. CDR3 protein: CASSPTGAYGYTF. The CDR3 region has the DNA TGTGCCAGCAGCCCAACAGGGGCCTATGGCTACACCTTC.

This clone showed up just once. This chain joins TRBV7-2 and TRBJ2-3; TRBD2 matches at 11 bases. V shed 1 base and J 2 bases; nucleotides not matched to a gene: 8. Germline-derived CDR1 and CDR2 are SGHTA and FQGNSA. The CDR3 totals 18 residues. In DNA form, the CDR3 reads TGTGCCAGCAGCTTAGGACCTCTAGCGGGGGGACCCACAGATACGCAGTATTTT. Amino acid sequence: CASSLGPLAGGPTDTQYF.

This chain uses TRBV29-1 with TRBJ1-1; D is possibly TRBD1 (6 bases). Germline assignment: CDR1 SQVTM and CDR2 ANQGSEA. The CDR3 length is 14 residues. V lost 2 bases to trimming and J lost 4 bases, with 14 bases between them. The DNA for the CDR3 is TGCAGCGTTGAACAAGTCCAGGGGTCCACTGAAGCTTTCTTT. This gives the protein CSVEQVQGSTEAFF.

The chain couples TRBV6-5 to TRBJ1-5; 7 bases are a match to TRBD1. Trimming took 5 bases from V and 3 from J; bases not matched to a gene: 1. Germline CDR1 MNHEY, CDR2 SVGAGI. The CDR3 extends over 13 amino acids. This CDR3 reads CASSQGDNQPQHF. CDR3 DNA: TGTGCCAGCAGTCAGGGGGACAATCAGCCCCAGCATTTT.

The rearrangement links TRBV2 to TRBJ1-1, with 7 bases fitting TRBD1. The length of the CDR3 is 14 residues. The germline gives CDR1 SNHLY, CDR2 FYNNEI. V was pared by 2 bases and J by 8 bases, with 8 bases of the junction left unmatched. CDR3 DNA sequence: TGTGCCAGCAGTGAAACCGTACAGGGGACCGAAGCTTTCTTT. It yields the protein CASSETVQGTEAFF.

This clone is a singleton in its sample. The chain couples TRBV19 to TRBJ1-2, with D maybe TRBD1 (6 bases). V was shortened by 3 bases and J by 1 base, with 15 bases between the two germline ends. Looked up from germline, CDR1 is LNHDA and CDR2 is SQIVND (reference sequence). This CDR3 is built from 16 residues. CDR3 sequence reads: CASSIRDTGHNYGYTF. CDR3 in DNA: TGTGCCAGTAGTATCAGGGACACTGGGCATAACTATGGCTACACCTTC.

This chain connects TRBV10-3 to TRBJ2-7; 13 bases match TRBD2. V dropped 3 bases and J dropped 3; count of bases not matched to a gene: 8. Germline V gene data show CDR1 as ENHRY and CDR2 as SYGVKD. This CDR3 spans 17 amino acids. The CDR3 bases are TGTGCCATCAGTGATCTTGAACTAGCGGGGGGGTTCTACGAGCAGTACTTC. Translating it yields CAISDLELAGGFYEQYF.

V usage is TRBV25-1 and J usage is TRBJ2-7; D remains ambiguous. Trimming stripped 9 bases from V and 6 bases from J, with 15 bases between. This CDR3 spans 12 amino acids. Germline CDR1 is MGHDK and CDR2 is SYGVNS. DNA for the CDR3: TGTGCCAGTAATATTGGAACGGGCGAGCAGTACTTC. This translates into CASNIGTGEQYF.

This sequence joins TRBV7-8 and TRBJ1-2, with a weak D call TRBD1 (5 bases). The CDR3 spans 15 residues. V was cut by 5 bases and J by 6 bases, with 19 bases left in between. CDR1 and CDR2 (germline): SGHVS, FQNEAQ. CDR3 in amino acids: CASSPPFQGRDGYTF. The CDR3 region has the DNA TGTGCCAGCAGCCCCCCTTTCCAGGGTAGAGATGGCTACACCTTC.

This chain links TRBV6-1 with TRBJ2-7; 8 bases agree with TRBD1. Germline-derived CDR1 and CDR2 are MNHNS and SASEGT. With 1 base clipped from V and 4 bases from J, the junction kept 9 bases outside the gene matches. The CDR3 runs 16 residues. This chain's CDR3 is CASSEGPRTGRYEQYF. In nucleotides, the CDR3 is TGTGCCAGCAGTGAAGGACCCCGGACAGGGCGATACGAGCAGTACTTC.

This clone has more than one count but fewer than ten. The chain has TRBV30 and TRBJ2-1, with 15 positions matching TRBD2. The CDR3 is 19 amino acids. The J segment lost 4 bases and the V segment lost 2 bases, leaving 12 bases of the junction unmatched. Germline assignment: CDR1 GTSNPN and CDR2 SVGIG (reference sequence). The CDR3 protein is CAWSQGLAGGPTIYNEQFF. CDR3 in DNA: TGTGCCTGGAGTCAGGGACTAGCGGGAGGACCGACAATATACAATGAGCAGTTCTTC.

The CDR3 region is CASSQDLGLGNTIYF. CDR3 DNA: TGTGCCAGCAGCCAAGATCTTGGCCTCGGAAACACCATATATTTT. The chain employs TRBV3-1 (or the pseudogene TRBV3-2) and TRBJ1-3, with D unresolved. The CDR3 sequence is 15 residues long. V dropped 0 bases and J dropped 4 bases, with 10 bases sitting between them. Germline V gene lookup returns CDR1 LGHDT and CDR2 YNNKEL (reference sequence).

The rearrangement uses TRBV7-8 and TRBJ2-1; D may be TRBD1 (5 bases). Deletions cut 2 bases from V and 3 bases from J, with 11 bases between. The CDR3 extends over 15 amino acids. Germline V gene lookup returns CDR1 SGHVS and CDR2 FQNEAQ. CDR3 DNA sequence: TGTGCCAGCAGCTTAAGACAGCTAGTCTACAATGAGCAGTTCTTC. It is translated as CASSLRQLVYNEQFF.